This entry lists 9 T cell receptor beta chains sequenced from one sample in a study of blood T cells in healthy people across ages. Through a sample-barcoded 5' primer and a J-beta primer mix, a second PCR was run for roughly 6 to 11 cycles. Using its own MiXCR run on the 5' RACE reads, TCRdb lists one record per CDR3 protein. This sample yields about 1.1 million distinct CDR3 sequences, of which 35% to 40% are seen a single time; around 13% belongs to the top ten. Sample: blood. Receptor source: a man younger than 35 in good health.

This clonotype was recorded many times. The V gene is TRBV7-3, the J gene TRBJ2-1; D remains ambiguous. Germline CDR1 is SGHTA and CDR2 is FQGTGA. CDR3 length equals 14 residues. V was cut by 6 bases and J by 0 bases, with 9 bases left in between. The CDR3 DNA sequence: TGTGCCAGCAGTAGATCTAGCTCCTACAATGAGCAGTTCTTC. Protein: CASSRSSSYNEQFF. The full variable domain, completed using reference TRBV7-3 and TRBJ2-1, is GAGVSQTPSNKVTEKGKYVELRCDPISGHTALYWYRQSLGQGPEFLIYFQGTGAADDSGLPNDRFFAVRPEGSVSTLKIQRTERGDSAVYLCASSRSSSYNEQFFGPGTRLTVL.

CDR3 DNA: TGTGCCAGCAGGGAACCAAACAGGGAGGGCCTAGCCAAAAACATTCAGTACTTC. It specifies CASREPNREGLAKNIQYF. This sequence joins TRBV6-1 and TRBJ2-4; possible D gene TRBD2, 7 bases. The length of the CDR3 is 18 residues. Germline lookup yields CDR1 MNHNS and CDR2 SASEGT. Deletions cut 6 bases from V and 0 bases from J, with 21 bases between.

This clonotype was picked up a small number of times. V and J are TRBV12-3 or TRBV12-4 and TRBJ1-2; D unclear. The CDR3 has 11 amino acids. Trimming took off 3 bases at V and 11 bases at J, with 10 bases between the two ends. The CDR3 region is CASSFHNRYTF. CDR3 coding DNA: TGTGCCAGCAGTTTCCACAATAGGTACACCTTC.

This clonotype was observed a handful of times. V usage is TRBV7-6 and J usage is TRBJ2-5; 9 bases agree with TRBD1. Germline CDR1 reads SGHVS; CDR2 reads FNYEAQ. Trimming at V came to 2 bases and at J to 2 bases, leaving 18 bases not matched to a gene. The CDR3 sequence is 20 residues long. CDR3 coding DNA: TGTGCCAGCAGCTTACTCTTCCTTACTTCGACAGGGGGGAAACAAGAGACCCAGTACTTC. It is translated as CASSLLFLTSTGGKQETQYF.

This clonotype came up a few times. The chain uses TRBV6-5 and TRBJ2-3, with D hard to call. This CDR3 spans 14 amino acids. Germline values: CDR1 MNHEY, CDR2 SVGAGI. Trimming shortened V by 0 bases and J by 0 bases, and 4 bases separated the two germline ends. The CDR3 DNA reads as TGTGCCAGCAGTTACTCGATCAGCACAGATACGCAGTATTTT. Translating gives CASSYSISTDTQYF.

The table lists this clonotype with a few counts. The chain has TRBV7-2 and TRBJ1-2; 9 bases line up with TRBD1. Trimming cost V 6 bases and J 2 bases; bases outside gene matches: 16. Germline V lookup: CDR1 SGHTA, CDR2 FQGNSA. This CDR3 spans 18 amino acids. CDR3 bases: TGTGCCAGCAGACCCCTCACCCCGGGACAGGGAAGGAACTATGGCTACACCTTC. Translating gives CASRPLTPGQGRNYGYTF.

J is TRBJ2-1 and V is TRBV3-1; D uncertain. Germline loops: CDR1 LGHDT, CDR2 YNNKEL (reference sequence). The CDR3 loop spans 13 amino acids. The V and J ends lost 7 bases and 3 bases respectively, with 10 bases between them. The CDR3 region has the DNA TGTGCCAGCACCCCAGAGGTCTACAATGAGCAGTTCTTC. This encodes CASTPEVYNEQFF.

The rearrangement uses TRBV7-3 and TRBJ2-1, with a weak D call TRBD1 (5 bases). CDR3 length equals 13 residues. Germline CDR1 is SGHTA and CDR2 is FQGTGA. The V end was cut by 2 bases, the J end by 8 bases, with 10 bases between. CDR3 nucleotide sequence: TGTGCCAGCAGCTTACCAGGGCACGATGAGCAGTTCTTC. This encodes CASSLPGHDEQFF.

The chain joins TRBV7-9 to TRBJ1-4; D remains unclear. V was shortened by 4 bases and J by 4 bases, with 10 bases between the two germline ends. The CDR3 totals 14 residues. CDR1 is SEHNR and CDR2 is FQNEAQ in the germline V gene (reference sequence). The CDR3 spells CASSSNDLNEKLFF. In DNA, the CDR3 is TGTGCCAGCAGCTCCAATGACCTTAATGAAAAACTGTTTTTT. Based on the CDR3 plus reference TRBV7-9 and TRBJ1-4, the full variable domain is DTGVSQNPRHKITKRGQNVTFRCDPISEHNRLYWYRQTLGQGPEFLTYFQNEAQLEKSRLLSDRFSAERPKGSFSTLEIQRTEQGDSAMYLCASSSNDLNEKLFFGSGTQLSVL.